A single sample gave rise to the 7 T cell receptor beta chains below, sequenced in a study of beta chain features in type 1 diabetes. Reverse transcription of all isolated RNA meant that expressed TCRB transcripts were sequenced. TCRdb keeps only in-frame clones here, not all; method: immunoSEQ multiplex PCR. The sample has 200,000 to 250,000 clones, 9% to 10% seen once. The sequencing input was naive CD4+ T cells from blood. The receptors were sampled from a woman aged 18-29 years in good health.

This clone was seen repeatedly, ten times or more. The CDR3 coding sequence is TGTGCCAGCAGCTCGGGACAGGCAACCGGGGAGCTGTTTTTT. Translation gives CASSSGQATGELFF. The chain recombines TRBV5-4 with TRBJ2-2; 8 bases match TRBD1. With 3 bases clipped from V and 5 bases from J, the junction kept 3 bases outside the gene matches. Germline lookup yields CDR1 SGHNT and CDR2 YYREEE (reference sequence). The CDR3 loop spans 14 amino acids.

The chain couples TRBV9 to TRBJ2-7; 10 nucleotides line up with TRBD1. The CDR3 length is 14 residues. V trimming: 3 bases; J trimming: 4 bases; junction bases outside the gene matches: 4. Per germline, CDR1 SGDLS and CDR2 YYNGEE. DNA of the CDR3: TGTGCCAGCAGCGCGGGACAGGGGCTTTACGAGCAGTACTTC. Its protein product is CASSAGQGLYEQYF.

This rearrangement joins TRBV6-5 to TRBJ1-4; D remains unclear. Germline V CDR1 and CDR2: MNHEY, SVGAGI. The length of the CDR3 is 14 residues. Trimming removed 5 bases at V and 5 bases at J, with 12 bases between. CDR3 nucleotide sequence: TGTGCCAGCAGTCCCGGTTGGGCGAATGAAAAACTGTTTTTT. It is translated as CASSPGWANEKLFF.

This chain joins TRBV21-1 and TRBJ2-3; the D call TRBD2 from the table was never checked on the DNA. TRBV21-1 is recorded as a pseudogene. CDR3 length equals 16 residues. The CDR3 protein is CASSSGGKDSTDTQYF. The CDR3 nucleotides read TGTGCCAGCAGCAGCGGAGGAAAAGATAGCACAGATACGCAGTATTTT.

This clone has only a few counts. V and J are TRBV27 and TRBJ1-5, with unresolved D. This CDR3 has 11 amino acids. V was clipped by 6 bases and J by 5 bases, with 5 bases between them. CDR1 MNHEY and CDR2 SMNVEV come from the germline V gene (reference sequence). The CDR3 DNA reads TGTGCCAGCAGCAGGTATCAGCCCCAGCATTTT. Protein: CASSRYQPQHF.

A few counts support this clone. The genes are TRBV19 and TRBJ1-2; a weak D match, TRBD1 (6 bases). With 3 bases removed from V and 4 bases from J, the gap between germline ends came to 24 bases. Germline loops: CDR1 LNHDA, CDR2 SQIVND (reference sequence). The CDR3 is made up of 18 amino acids. The chain's CDR3 is CASSIRGPNRVSGYGYTF. The CDR3 nucleotides read TGTGCCAGTAGTATCAGAGGCCCGAACAGGGTTTCAGGCTATGGCTACACCTTC. Full variable domain (rest looked up from reference TRBV19 and TRBJ1-2): DGGITQSPKYLFRKEGQNVTLSCEQNLNHDAMYWYRQDPGQGLRLIYYSQIVNDFQKGDIAEGYSVSREKKESFPLTVTSAQKNPTAFYLCASSIRGPNRVSGYGYTFGSGTRLTVV.

This clone was detected only once. A read error may account for a junction end that differs from germline. The chain combines TRBV29-1 with TRBJ1-2, with D uncertain. CDR1 is SQVTM and CDR2 is ANQGSEA in the germline V gene. The CDR3 runs to 10 residues. CDR3 sequence reads: CSVTLEGCTF. The DNA of the CDR3 is TGCAGCGTGACCTTAGAGGGCTGCACCTTC.